Presented here are 28 T cell receptor beta chains from one specimen sequenced in a study of blood T cell repertoires in COVID-19. TCRdb's copy holds only in-frame clones and misses some; the assay was immunoSEQ multiplex PCR. The profile covers 150,000 to 180,000 clones, with 75% to 95% appearing a single time and 0.55% taken by the ten largest. Sequences were obtained from peripheral blood. The receptor set was obtained from a man aged 45-65 years with acute or convalescent COVID-19.

A single count supports this clone. This sequence joins TRBV10-3 and TRBJ2-3, with D maybe TRBD2 (6 bases). V dropped 6 bases and J dropped 1 base, with 14 bases sitting between them. The CDR3 sequence is 15 residues long. Germline V gives CDR1 ENHRY, CDR2 SYGVKD. This CDR3 is CAIRYTASGTDTQYF. The CDR3 DNA follows: TGTGCCATCAGGTACACGGCTAGCGGCACAGATACGCAGTATTTT.

The chain couples TRBV19 to TRBJ1-4; D is uncertain. CDR1 LNHDA and CDR2 SQIVND come from the germline V gene (reference sequence). V was clipped by 7 bases and J by 2 bases, with 8 bases between them. CDR3 length equals 13 residues. The CDR3 here is CASTTSTNEKLFF. CDR3 nucleotide sequence: TGTGCCAGTACCACATCGACTAATGAAAAACTGTTTTTT.

The chain links TRBV9 to TRBJ1-2, with unresolved D. Trimming cost V 4 bases and J 0 bases, with 10 bases left between them. Germline V CDR1 and CDR2: SGDLS, YYNGEE. The CDR3 is 14 amino acids. CDR3 protein: CASSQFTPNYGYTF. Written as DNA, the CDR3 is TGTGCCAGCAGCCAATTTACACCTAACTATGGCTACACCTTC.

The chain couples TRBV19 to TRBJ2-3, with D uncertain. The CDR3 covers 12 residues. Per germline, CDR1 LNHDA and CDR2 SQIVND (reference sequence). The V end lost 4 bases, the J end lost 8 bases, and 10 bases lay between the germline ends. The CDR3 nucleotides read TGTGCCAGTAGTACTCACCGCGGTACGCAGTATTTT. Protein: CASSTHRGTQYF.

The genes are TRBV15 and TRBJ1-3, with 8 nucleotides matching TRBD1. This CDR3 is built from 17 residues. Germline CDR1 and CDR2: LNHNV and YYDKDF (reference sequence). V was clipped by 0 bases and J by 6 bases; unmatched bases: 10. The CDR3 protein is CATSRELYRGSENTIYF. CDR3 in DNA: TGTGCCACCAGCAGAGAACTTTACAGGGGGTCGGAAAACACCATATATTTT. The full variable domain, rest sourced from reference TRBV15 and TRBJ1-3, is DAMVIQNPRYQVTQFGKPVTLSCSQTLNHNVMYWYQQKSSQAPKLLFHYYDKDFNNEADTPDNFQSRRPNTSFCFLDIRSPGLGDTAMYLCATSRELYRGSENTIYFGEGSWLTVV.

This chain links TRBV7-3 with TRBJ2-2, with a tentative D call TRBD2 (6 bases). The length of the CDR3 is 14 residues. The V end lost 1 base, the J end lost 4 bases, and 7 bases lay between the germline ends. CDR1 is SGHTA, CDR2 FQGTGA, per germline. The CDR3 sequence is CASSLRGVTGELFF. CDR3 sequence (DNA): TGTGCCAGCAGCTTAAGGGGGGTCACCGGGGAGCTGTTTTTT.

The chain carries TRBV4-2 and TRBJ2-1; D unclear. Trimming cost V 4 bases and J 8 bases, with 12 bases left between them. The V gene's germline CDR1 is LGHNA and CDR2 YNFKEQ. The CDR3 sequence is 13 residues long. The CDR3 is CASSPGLADEQFF. CDR3 nucleotides: TGTGCCAGCAGCCCTGGCCTCGCGGATGAGCAGTTCTTC.

V gene TRBV28 combines with J gene TRBJ1-4, with 10 bases that match TRBD1. Looked up from germline, CDR1 is MDHEN and CDR2 is SYDVKM. V was pared by 4 bases and J by 8 bases, with 4 bases of the junction left unmatched. The CDR3 sequence is 14 residues long. Here the CDR3 reads CASSSGQGFEKLFF. The CDR3 nucleotides are TGTGCCAGCAGTTCGGGACAGGGGTTCGAAAAACTGTTTTTT.

The rearrangement uses TRBV6-6 and TRBJ2-1, with a weak D call TRBD2 (7 bases). Germline loops: CDR1 MNHNY, CDR2 SVGAGI (reference sequence). V lost 2 bases and J lost 8, with 13 bases in between. The length of the CDR3 is 14 residues. In nucleotides, the CDR3 is TGTGCCAGCAGTTACATGGGGGGGCGGGATGAGCAGTTCTTC. This gives the protein CASSYMGGRDEQFF.

The rearrangement uses TRBV12-3 or TRBV12-4 and TRBJ1-5; D might be TRBD1 (5 bases). The CDR3 loop spans 13 amino acids. Trimming cost V 1 base and J 7 bases, with 8 bases left between them. The CDR3 DNA is TGTGCCAGCAGTTTAGGACAGCTCCAGCCCCAGCATTTT. As protein: CASSLGQLQPQHF.

In this sample, this clone turned up a few times. This chain uses TRBV19 with TRBJ2-7, with D perhaps TRBD2 (5 bases). This CDR3 has 15 residues. The germline V gene has CDR1 LNHDA and CDR2 SQIVND (reference sequence). The ends were cut back, 10 bases at V and 3 bases at J, with 22 bases in the middle. For the CDR3, the DNA is TGTGCCACCCTATATTCGTCGAACGGGGTCTACGAGCAGTACTTC. It specifies CATLYSSNGVYEQYF.

The chain links TRBV10-3 to TRBJ2-1; D remains unclear. The length of the CDR3 is 11 residues. Trimming left V 3 bases short and J 10 bases short, with 7 bases between. Germline assignment: CDR1 ENHRY and CDR2 SYGVKD. DNA for the CDR3: TGTGCCATCAGTGAAGGAGTCGAGCAGTTCTTC. It yields the protein CAISEGVEQFF.

The J gene is TRBJ2-3, the V gene TRBV15; the match to TRBD2 covers 7 bases. This CDR3 has 14 residues. With 1 base clipped from V and 5 bases from J, the junction kept 3 bases outside the gene matches. In germline, CDR1 is LNHNV, CDR2 YYDKDF (reference sequence). The CDR3 DNA reads as TGTGCCACCAGCAGAGGGGAGGGATTAGATACGCAGTATTTT. Protein product: CATSRGEGLDTQYF.

This chain uses TRBV14 with TRBJ2-3, with D perhaps matching TRBD2 (6 bases). In germline, CDR1 is SGHDN, CDR2 FVKESK. The V end was cut by 1 base, the J end by 7 bases, with 12 bases between. The CDR3 is 14 residues long. The CDR3 is CASSQVGGIHTQYF. In nucleotides, the CDR3 is TGTGCCAGCAGCCAAGTTGGGGGGATTCATACGCAGTATTTT.

CDR3 region: CASSPPGIGTGNIGLNEKLFF. In DNA, the CDR3 is TGTGCCAGCTCACCACCGGGAATCGGGACAGGGAATATTGGGCTAAATGAAAAACTGTTTTTT. V gene TRBV18 combines with J gene TRBJ1-4, with 9 bases fitting TRBD1. The length of the CDR3 is 21 residues. Germline CDR1 is KGHSH and CDR2 is LQKENI. Unmatched junction bases numbered 19, after V lost 0 bases and J lost 5 bases. Full variable domain (rest looked up from reference TRBV18 and TRBJ1-4): NAGVMQNPRHLVRRRGQEARLRCSPMKGHSHVYWYRQLPEEGLKFMVYLQKENIIDESGMPKERFSAEFPKEGPSILRIQQVVRGDSAAYFCASSPPGIGTGNIGLNEKLFFGSGTQLSVL.

This clone turned up a few times. The chain employs TRBV7-3 and TRBJ2-2; 10 bases align to TRBD2. The CDR3 runs to 15 residues. Per germline, CDR1 SGHTA and CDR2 FQGTGA. V dropped 2 bases and J dropped 6; count of bases not matched to a gene: 3. Here the CDR3 reads CASSLRTSGSGELFF. The CDR3 DNA reads as TGTGCCAGCAGCTTACGGACTAGCGGCTCCGGGGAGCTGTTTTTT.

This clone was detected once. The J gene is TRBJ1-5, the V gene TRBV7-2, with D uncertain. The CDR3 contains 15 residues. The V end was cut by 5 bases, the J end by 0 bases, with 11 bases between. Germline V CDR1 and CDR2: SGHTA, FQGNSA. CDR3 sequence reads: CASSATVNSNQPQHF. CDR3 DNA: TGTGCCAGCAGCGCAACAGTGAATAGCAATCAGCCCCAGCATTTT.

CDR3 residues: CSVQRTNEQFF. In DNA, the CDR3 is TGCAGCGTTCAGAGGACTAACGAGCAGTTCTTC. The chain joins TRBV29-1 to TRBJ2-1; tentative D call: TRBD2 (6 bases). The CDR3 extends over 11 amino acids. V lost 5 bases and J lost 10, with 12 bases in between. Germline loops: CDR1 SQVTM, CDR2 ANQGSEA.

The V gene is TRBV18, the J gene TRBJ2-7, with TRBD1 as a possible D gene (6 bases). The CDR3 sequence is 12 residues long. Germline values: CDR1 KGHSH, CDR2 LQKENI. Trimming removed 4 bases from V and 5 bases from J, with 9 bases in between. CDR3 loop: CASSLGQNEQYF. CDR3 nucleotides: TGTGCCAGCTCACTCGGACAGAACGAGCAGTACTTC. Combining the CDR3 with reference TRBV18 and TRBJ2-7 gives the whole variable domain NAGVMQNPRHLVRRRGQEARLRCSPMKGHSHVYWYRQLPEEGLKFMVYLQKENIIDESGMPKERFSAEFPKEGPSILRIQQVVRGDSAAYFCASSLGQNEQYFGPGTRLTVT.

The chain has TRBV27 and TRBJ2-7, with 11 bases that match TRBD2. The V gene end was trimmed by 5 bases and the J gene end by 6 bases; junction bases not matched to a gene: 6. CDR1 and CDR2 from the germline V gene are MNHEY and SMNVEV (reference sequence). This CDR3 region has 14 residues. This chain's CDR3 is CASSLLAGGPEQYF. CDR3 DNA: TGTGCCAGCAGTCTTTTAGCGGGAGGGCCCGAGCAGTACTTC.

This clone was recorded a few times. V gene TRBV16 combines with J gene TRBJ2-7; 10 bases line up with TRBD1. CDR1 is KGHSY and CDR2 is FQNENV in the germline V gene. This CDR3 has 14 residues. V shed 4 bases and J 2 bases; nucleotides not matched to a gene: 2. CDR3 nucleotide sequence: TGTGCCAGCAGCCCCGGGACAGGGGCCTACGAGCAGTACTTC. Its translation is CASSPGTGAYEQYF.

The chain has TRBV6-2 or TRBV6-3 and TRBJ2-5; the match to TRBD2 covers 9 bases. Looked up from germline, CDR1 is MNHEY and CDR2 is SVGEGT. The junction had 7 bases not matched to a gene; V was cut back by 4 bases and J by 4 bases. The CDR3 runs to 15 residues. The CDR3 region has the DNA TGTGCCAGCAGTTCGAGCGGGGGGTGGGCAGAGACCCAGTACTTC. Protein product: CASSSSGGWAETQYF.

CDR3: CASSPGTGALGYTF. CDR3 coding DNA: TGTGCCAGCAGCCCCGGGACAGGGGCACTGGGCTACACCTTC. The genes are TRBV9 and TRBJ1-2; TRBD1 aligns across 10 bases. The CDR3 is 14 residues long. The trim removed 4 bases at V and 8 bases at J, leaving 8 bases unmatched. The germline CDR1 and CDR2 sequences are SGDLS and YYNGEE. The full variable domain, with the rest looked up from reference TRBV9 and TRBJ1-2, is DSGVTQTPKHLITATGQRVTLRCSPRSGDLSVYWYQQSLDQGLQFLIQYYNGEERAKGNILERFSAQQFPDLHSELNLSSLELGDSALYFCASSPGTGALGYTFGSGTRLTVV.

This clone has just one count. In DNA form, the CDR3 reads TGTGCCAGCAGCCAGAATGGACAGTCTGTTCCTCTACAAGAGACCCAGTACTTC. It yields the protein CASSQNGQSVPLQETQYF. The chain is built from TRBV7-9 and TRBJ2-5; TRBD1 is a possible D gene (6 bases). The germline V gene has CDR1 SEHNR and CDR2 FQNEAQ (reference sequence). The CDR3 has 18 residues. The V end was cut by 5 bases, the J end by 2 bases, with 24 bases between.

The genes are TRBV7-2 and TRBJ1-1, with a weak D call TRBD1 (5 bases). The CDR3 has 16 residues. Germline V gene sequence: CDR1 SGHTA, CDR2 FQGNSA. Trimming removed 5 bases at V and 5 bases at J, with 21 bases between. The CDR3 region is CASSPHVGRGRTEAFF. DNA for the CDR3: TGTGCCAGCAGCCCGCATGTGGGGCGAGGTAGGACTGAAGCTTTCTTT. Full variable domain (missing parts from reference TRBV7-2 and TRBJ1-1): GAGVSQSPSNKVTEKGKDVELRCDPISGHTALYWYRQSLGQGLEFLIYFQGNSAPDKSGLPSDRFSAERTGGSVSTLTIQRTQQEDSAVYLCASSPHVGRGRTEAFFGQGTRLTVV.

This clone occurred once. The rearrangement joins TRBV1 to TRBJ2-2; the table's D call, TRBD2, has no DNA check behind it. TRBV1 is described as a pseudogene. The CDR3 has 21 amino acids. CDR3 protein: CTSSQDRRWRGVQTNTGELFF. Here the CDR3 DNA reads TGCACCAGCAGCCAAGATCGACGGTGGCGGGGGGTACAGACGAACACCGGGGAGCTGTTTTTT.

The chain employs TRBV27 and TRBJ1-6; D unresolved. V lost 6 bases, J lost 6 bases, and 9 bases lay in between. Germline V gene lookup returns CDR1 MNHEY and CDR2 SMNVEV (reference sequence). This CDR3 is built from 13 residues. The CDR3 region has the DNA TGTGCCAGCAGGTCGGACTTTAATTCACCCCTCCACTTT. As protein: CASRSDFNSPLHF.

The chain links TRBV5-4 to TRBJ1-1; tentatively, D is TRBD1 (5 bases). This CDR3 contains 17 residues. V shed 2 bases and J shed 1 base, with 18 bases lying between them. CDR1 and CDR2 (germline): SGHNT, YYREEE (reference sequence). This CDR3 reads CASSFPSGRGGNTEAFF. DNA for the CDR3: TGTGCCAGCAGCTTCCCCTCCGGCCGCGGGGGGAACACTGAAGCTTTCTTT.